This TCR beta chain was observed in a study of early T cells in non-severe SARS-CoV-2 infection (dated by TCRdb to about 2021). Looking at the study overall: Bulk RNA from unsorted whole blood was used for TCR sequencing, so alpha and beta chains could not be paired. Study-wide conclusions, independent of this receptor: VDJdb matching was skewed toward anti-spike CD8 responses, so virus-specific expansions were likely underestimated and private and CD4 specificities were missed.

The receptor library was made with 5' RACE. TCRdb names NextSeq 500 as the instrument used. In the TCR library protocol, unique molecular identifiers were attached to individual cDNA molecules to correct for PCR bias and sequencing error. Both TCR alpha and beta chains were sequenced, and tight co-correlation was observed between alpha and beta sequence abundances in each sample. Concerning the study's data processing: Decombinator V4 was used to annotate TCR sequences for V gene, J gene and CDR3. Expanded TCRs were defined as changing significantly between any two time points under a Poisson model with p below 0.0001. Abundances of TCRs were expressed as counts per million after normalisation to the total number of TCRs sequenced in each sample. TRAV1-2 paired with TRAJ12, TRAJ20 or TRAJ33 defined MAIT TCRs, while TRAV10 paired with TRAJ18 defined iNKT TCRs. VDJdb, accessed 1 November 2021, was searched for CMV, EBV and SARS-CoV-2 annotated TCRs, with TCRs annotated for multiple antigens excluded. TCRdb reworked the public reads: Q25 trimming with fastp, MiXCR clone assembly, productive beta chains retained. Duplicate CDR3 protein sequences are folded into a single record with the most common DNA and genes. TCRdb's processing, not the study's, gives the V and J calls here. The sample contains 45,000 to 55,000 distinct CDR3 sequences, 13% of them found a single time. The biggest ten clones account for 10% of the sample.

The V and J ends are trimmed by 5 bases and 5 bases, leaving 13 bases between them. Measured from the cysteine to the phenylalanine, the CDR3 is 14 residues long. Only CDR3 DNA is held: 42 bases, read in frame from base 1. CDR1 SEHNR and CDR2 FQNEAQ are derived from the germline V gene (reference sequence). Set within a cohort of healthcare workers in London, UK, this nested case-control study involved weekly PCR testing of nasopharyngeal swabs along with blood sampling. Healthcare workers were recruited during the week of the UK lockdown, between 23 and 31 March 2020, and followed weekly for up to roughly 15 weeks. A few counts support this clonotype. The antigen it recognizes is unknown. No base qualities exist here, and no much larger clone lies one base off it.

Input material: whole blood. Here the chain combines TRBV7-9 and TRBJ2-4; the D gene remains uncertain. The origin of this receptor is an adult who was a healthcare worker with PCR-confirmed SARS-CoV-2 infection or an uninfected control (not recorded which). The nucleotide sequence is given as TGTGCCAGCAGCCTACCCCTCATACAAAACATTCAGTACTTC. It translates as CASSLPLIQNIQYF. The CDR3, completed at both ends by the reference TRBV7-9 and TRBJ2-4 genes, gives the full variable domain DTGVSQNPRHKITKRGQNVTFRCDPISEHNRLYWYRQTLGQGPEFLTYFQNEAQLEKSRLLSDRFSAERPKGSFSTLEIQRTEQGDSAMYLCASSLPLIQNIQYFGAGTRLSVL.